The 14 T cell receptor beta chains in this list originate from one sample, sequenced in a study of shared clonotypes between healthy human individuals. Generated by immunoSEQ multiplex PCR, the TCRdb table keeps only in-frame clones and is missing some. Altogether approximately 1,500,000 clones are present, more than 95% being singletons, with the ten largest covering 0.95% to 1.5%. The sample consisted of naive CD4+ T cells sorted from blood. Subset of the sample: CD45RA+ positively selected. These TCRs come from a man under 40 in good health.

The gene calls are TRBV5-1 and TRBJ2-7, with D tentatively TRBD2 (6 bases). The germline V gene has CDR1 SGHRS and CDR2 YFSETQ. This CDR3 has 15 amino acids. V dropped 4 bases and J dropped 2 bases, with 16 bases sitting between them. CDR3 nucleotides: TGCGCCAGCAGCCCCCTTGGGGACTCAACCTACGAGCAGTACTTC. Protein product: CASSPLGDSTYEQYF.

V and J are TRBV5-1 and TRBJ2-1; 9 bases line up with TRBD2. The CDR3 is made up of 17 amino acids. After removal of 0 bases from V and 0 bases from J, the junction contained 4 bases not matched to a gene. From germline, CDR1 is SGHRS and CDR2 YFSETQ. CDR3 sequence: CASSLALAGSSYNEQFF. The CDR3 nucleotides read TGCGCCAGCAGCTTGGCCCTAGCGGGAAGCTCCTACAATGAGCAGTTCTTC. Combining the CDR3 with reference TRBV5-1 and TRBJ2-1 gives the whole variable domain KAGVTQTPRYLIKTRGQQVTLSCSPISGHRSVSWYQQTPGQGLQFLFEYFSETQRNKGNFPGRFSGRQFSNSRSEMNVSTLELGDSALYLCASSLALAGSSYNEQFFGPGTRLTVL.

This chain links TRBV5-1 with TRBJ1-4, with no clear D. V lost 5 bases and J 3 bases, leaving 5 bases between the germline ends. The germline V gene encodes CDR1 SGHRS and CDR2 YFSETQ. This CDR3 region has 12 residues. The CDR3 protein is CASRRPNEKLFF. Written as DNA, the CDR3 is TGCGCCAGCAGGCGCCCTAATGAAAAACTGTTTTTT.

The chain links TRBV19 to TRBJ2-7; 13 positions match TRBD2. The CDR3 spans 14 residues. CDR1 and CDR2 (germline): LNHDA, SQIVND (reference sequence). V was clipped by 6 bases and J by 5 bases; unmatched bases: 4. CDR3 DNA sequence: TGTGCCAGTAGGACGGGACTAGCGGGAAACGAGCAGTACTTC. Its protein is CASRTGLAGNEQYF.

CDR3 DNA sequence: TGTGCCAGCTCAGTACCGGGACAGATCTACGAGCAGTACTTC. Protein product: CASSVPGQIYEQYF. This chain connects TRBV18 to TRBJ2-7, with 7 positions matching TRBD1. Germline V gene lookup returns CDR1 KGHSH and CDR2 LQKENI. The CDR3 covers 14 residues. With V trimmed by 5 bases and J by 3 bases, 7 bases remained unmatched.

This chain joins TRBV5-1 and TRBJ2-2; D unclear. The CDR3 has 16 amino acids. From germline, CDR1 is SGHRS and CDR2 YFSETQ. V lost 6 bases and J lost 0, with 15 bases in between. The CDR3 sequence is CASTSLGRPNTGELFF. For the CDR3, the DNA is TGCGCCAGCACCTCCCTGGGAAGACCGAACACCGGGGAGCTGTTTTTT.

J is TRBJ2-5 and V is TRBV27; TRBD2 matches 8 bases. Germline values: CDR1 MNHEY, CDR2 SMNVEV (reference sequence). The CDR3 runs 15 residues. The trim removed 8 bases at V and 1 base at J, leaving 9 bases unmatched. The CDR3 is CASAPSGSFQETQYF. The CDR3 DNA reads as TGTGCCAGCGCCCCCAGCGGGAGTTTCCAAGAGACCCAGTACTTC.

The chain has TRBV19 and TRBJ2-1; tentatively, D is TRBD1 (6 bases). This CDR3 comprises 13 residues. V lost 8 bases and J 4 bases, leaving 12 bases between the germline ends. Germline assignment: CDR1 LNHDA and CDR2 SQIVND (reference sequence). The CDR3 is CASRTGNYNEQFF. The CDR3 DNA sequence: TGTGCCAGTCGCACAGGGAATTACAATGAGCAGTTCTTC.

The chain recombines TRBV5-1 with TRBJ2-3; D not resolved. V lost 7 bases, J lost 0 bases, and 9 bases lay in between. The CDR3 has 13 residues. Germline V gives CDR1 SGHRS, CDR2 YFSETQ. The CDR3 sequence is CASFYGSTDTQYF. The DNA of the CDR3 is TGCGCCAGCTTTTATGGCAGCACAGATACGCAGTATTTT.

This sequence joins TRBV19 and TRBJ2-1; a weak D match, TRBD1 (6 bases). The germline CDR1 and CDR2 sequences are LNHDA and SQIVND (reference sequence). The CDR3 covers 15 residues. Trimming cost V 5 bases and J 0 bases, with 11 bases left between them. The CDR3, as DNA: TGTGCCAGTAGTCCGGGGACAAGCTCCTACAATGAGCAGTTCTTC. Its translation: CASSPGTSSYNEQFF.

The gene calls are TRBV27 and TRBJ2-3; the D gene is possibly TRBD1 (6 bases). Germline CDR1 and CDR2: MNHEY and SMNVEV (reference sequence). The V end lost 5 bases, the J end lost 5 bases, and 17 bases lay between the germline ends. The CDR3 covers 15 residues. CDR3 DNA: TGTGCCAGCAGTCGTACAGGGTCTCGTGGAGATACGCAGTATTTT. Translating gives CASSRTGSRGDTQYF.

The chain has TRBV7-9 and TRBJ1-1; D uncertain. Germline loops: CDR1 SEHNR, CDR2 FQNEAQ (reference sequence). V was cut by 3 bases and J by 2 bases, with 4 bases left in between. The CDR3 runs to 12 residues. CDR3 sequence (DNA): TGTGCCAGCAGCTTCGAAAACACTGAAGCTTTCTTT. It codes for CASSFENTEAFF.

The chain is built from TRBV6-5 and TRBJ2-7; tentatively, D is TRBD1 or TRBD2 (7 bases each). The CDR3 length is 14 residues. V lost 9 bases, J lost 1 base, and 16 bases lay in between. In germline, CDR1 is MNHEY, CDR2 SVGAGI. The CDR3 coding sequence is TGTGCCAGTGGGGGGGGGACAGCGTCCTACGAGCAGTACTTC. It yields the protein CASGGGTASYEQYF.

The DNA for the CDR3 is TGCAGCGTTGAAGATTCGAGGGGCTACACCTTC. Protein sequence: CSVEDSRGYTF. The V call is TRBV29-1, the J call TRBJ1-2; D is unresolved. The germline V gene has CDR1 SQVTM and CDR2 ANQGSEA. V lost 0 bases, J lost 8 bases, and 7 bases lay in between. The CDR3 extends over 11 amino acids. The complete variable domain, with remaining parts taken from reference TRBV29-1 and TRBJ1-2, reads SAVISQKPSRDICQRGTSLTIQCQVDSQVTMMFWYRQQPGQSLTLIATANQGSEATYESGFVIDKFPISRPNLTFSTLTVSNMSPEDSSIYLCSVEDSRGYTFGSGTRLTVV.